What follows are 24 T cell receptor beta chains derived from one specimen sequenced in a study of T cell responses to AZD1222 COVID-19 vaccine. The protocol was immunoSEQ multiplex PCR, while the TCRdb copy is restricted to in-frame clones and leaves out a portion. This table has roughly 150,000 clones, roughly nine tenths appearing once. The sample here was peripheral blood, taken after recovery from COVID-19. These receptors originate from an adult who had recovered from COVID-19.

As to this clone: A read error may account for a junction end that differs from germline. The V and J genes are TRBV11-2 and TRBJ1-2; D call uncertain. The CDR3 loop spans 15 amino acids. In germline, CDR1 is SGHAT, CDR2 FQNNGV. The CDR3 is CASSLDLTPYYDYTF. The DNA of the CDR3 is TGTGCCAGCAGCTTAGACTTGACACCATACTATGACTACACCTTC.

The rearrangement links TRBV6-6 to TRBJ2-1; 9 bases align to TRBD2. The CDR3 covers 16 residues. Per germline, CDR1 MNHNY and CDR2 SVGAGI (reference sequence). Trimming at V came to 2 bases and at J to 6 bases, leaving 8 bases not matched to a gene. DNA of the CDR3: TGTGCCAGCAGTTACAGGGAGGGACTAGCTTCCAATGAGCAGTTCTTC. It yields the protein CASSYREGLASNEQFF.

The gene calls are TRBV5-1 and TRBJ2-1, with 9 bases that match TRBD2. The V gene's germline CDR1 is SGHRS and CDR2 YFSETQ. J was trimmed by 7 bases and V by 1 base; bases with no gene match: 6. The length of the CDR3 is 15 residues. The DNA of the CDR3 is TGCGCCAGCAGCTTGTCTAGCGGGGCAAGGAATGAGCAGTTCTTC. The encoded protein is CASSLSSGARNEQFF.

The rearrangement links TRBV28 to TRBJ1-1; no definite D call. CDR3 length equals 12 residues. V was shortened by 6 bases and J by 2 bases, with 7 bases between the two germline ends. Germline V gene lookup returns CDR1 MDHEN and CDR2 SYDVKM. The CDR3 sequence: CASRITNTEAFF. CDR3 sequence (DNA): TGTGCCAGCAGGATCACCAACACTGAAGCTTTCTTT.

The V call is TRBV27, the J call TRBJ2-7; 8 nucleotides line up with TRBD1. The germline CDR1 and CDR2 sequences are MNHEY and SMNVEV (reference sequence). Trimming removed 6 bases from V and 2 bases from J; junction bases left unmatched: 9. CDR3 length: 15 amino acids. This CDR3 reads CASRPTGTGTYEQYF. The CDR3 DNA reads as TGTGCCAGCAGACCTACCGGGACAGGCACCTACGAGCAGTACTTC.

The rearrangement links TRBV19 to TRBJ1-5; perhaps TRBD1 as D (6 bases). The CDR3 consists of 15 residues. Trimming shortened V by 4 bases and J by 4 bases, and 14 bases separated the two germline ends. Germline loops: CDR1 LNHDA, CDR2 SQIVND (reference sequence). The CDR3, as DNA: TGTGCCAGTAGTAAACAGACAGGAACGAATCAGCCCCAGCATTTT. Translating it yields CASSKQTGTNQPQHF.

This clone occurred once. V and J are TRBV7-2 and TRBJ1-1; maybe TRBD1 (5 bases). Per germline, CDR1 SGHTA and CDR2 FQGNSA. This CDR3 is built from 15 residues. Deletions cut 3 bases from V and 5 bases from J, with 16 bases between. DNA of the CDR3: TGTGCCAGCAGCTTGGGGCGGGGAACGAGGACTGAAGCTTTCTTT. It specifies CASSLGRGTRTEAFF.

This clone has more than one count but fewer than ten. CDR3 residues: CASSVASVGYEQYF. CDR3 nucleotide sequence: TGTGCCAGCAGCGTAGCCAGTGTAGGGTACGAGCAGTACTTC. V is TRBV9 and J is TRBJ2-7; no reliable D call. V was pared by 0 bases and J by 4 bases, with 11 bases between. CDR1 and CDR2 from the germline V gene are SGDLS and YYNGEE. The CDR3 is 14 amino acids.

The J gene is TRBJ1-5, the V gene TRBV7-9, with D possibly matching TRBD1 (5 bases). The CDR3 runs to 13 residues. The germline CDR1 and CDR2 sequences are SEHNR and FQNEAQ (reference sequence). Trimming removed 4 bases at V and 4 bases at J, with 8 bases between. The CDR3 DNA reads as TGTGCCAGCAGCTCAGAGGGGAATCAGCCCCAGCATTTT. This sequence encodes CASSSEGNQPQHF.

The V call is TRBV9, the J call TRBJ1-2; 8 positions match TRBD1. CDR1 SGDLS and CDR2 YYNGEE come from the germline V gene. This CDR3 region has 14 residues. V lost 5 bases and J lost 3; bases outside the gene matches: 6. CDR3 DNA sequence: TGTGCCAGCAGTTCTGGACAGGGAGACTATGGCTACACCTTC. Its protein is CASSSGQGDYGYTF.

The chain has TRBV28 and TRBJ1-4; D uncertain. The length of the CDR3 is 15 residues. Germline lookup yields CDR1 MDHEN and CDR2 SYDVKM. Trimming stripped 2 bases from V and 5 bases from J, with 12 bases between. The CDR3 here is CASSLESPPNEKLFF. The CDR3 bases are TGTGCCAGCAGTTTAGAGAGCCCCCCGAATGAAAAACTGTTTTTT.

The rearrangement joins TRBV5-6 to TRBJ2-7, with a tentative D call TRBD2 (7 bases). Germline-derived CDR1 and CDR2 are SGHDT and YYEEEE. The CDR3 runs to 16 residues. Trimming took 4 bases from V and 0 from J, leaving 17 bases between them. The CDR3 bases are TGTGCCAGCAGCGGGGCGGCGGGGGCCCACTCCTACGAGCAGTACTTC. Protein sequence: CASSGAAGAHSYEQYF. The variable domain in full, completed from reference TRBV5-6 and TRBJ2-7, reads DAGVTQSPTHLIKTRGQQVTLRCSPKSGHDTVSWYQQALGQGPQFIFQYYEEEERQRGNFPDRFSGHQFPNYSSELNVNALLLGDSALYLCASSGAAGAHSYEQYFGPGTRLTVT.

The gene calls are TRBV2 and TRBJ1-5; TRBD1 aligns across 9 bases. The CDR3 contains 15 residues. The J segment lost 6 bases and the V segment lost 6 bases, leaving 9 bases of the junction unmatched. Germline CDR1 SNHLY, CDR2 FYNNEI. The CDR3 DNA sequence: TGTGCCAGCAGCGGGGACAGGGTGTCTACTCAGCCCCAGCATTTT. It is translated as CASSGDRVSTQPQHF. The whole variable domain, remainder taken from reference TRBV2 and TRBJ1-5, is EPEVTQTPSHQVTQMGQEVILRCVPISNHLYFYWYRQILGQKVEFLVSFYNNEISEKSEIFDDQFSVERPDGSNFTLKIRSTKLEDSAMYFCASSGDRVSTQPQHFGDGTRLSIL.

The chain couples TRBV23-1 to TRBJ2-1, with 10 bases lining up with TRBD2. TRBV23-1 falls under the ORF class, with uncertain function. The ends lost 2 bases at V and 8 bases at J; junction bases unmatched: 18. This CDR3 has 19 residues. The CDR3 loop is CASSQPRPLAGGHVHEQFF. Written as DNA, the CDR3 is TGCGCCAGCAGTCAACCGAGACCCTTAGCGGGAGGACATGTCCATGAGCAGTTCTTC.

This clone appeared a few times. This chain uses TRBV5-1 with TRBJ2-3; 10 bases match TRBD2. With 4 bases clipped from V and 4 bases from J, the junction kept 0 bases outside the gene matches. Germline CDR1 SGHRS, CDR2 YFSETQ. CDR3 length equals 13 residues. The CDR3 DNA reads TGCGCCAGCAGCCTAGCGGGGGCAGATACGCAGTATTTT. This sequence encodes CASSLAGADTQYF.

The chain combines TRBV10-3 with TRBJ2-3; D unresolved. There are 15 residues in the CDR3. V was trimmed by 3 bases and J by 4 bases, leaving 14 bases between them. Germline assignment: CDR1 ENHRY and CDR2 SYGVKD. The CDR3 region has the DNA TGTGCCATCAGTGACGCCAGAAAGAAATCAGATACGCAGTATTTT. The encoded protein is CAISDARKKSDTQYF.

The chain links TRBV28 to TRBJ1-5; D gene unclear. Germline loops: CDR1 MDHEN, CDR2 SYDVKM. The CDR3 has 14 residues. With 5 bases removed from V and 6 bases from J, the gap between germline ends came to 14 bases. The CDR3 loop is CASSPPTGRQPQHF. Here the CDR3 DNA reads TGTGCCAGCAGTCCGCCCACTGGTCGTCAGCCCCAGCATTTT.

The chain is built from TRBV7-9 and TRBJ2-5; D may be TRBD1 (5 bases). This CDR3 spans 15 amino acids. From germline, CDR1 is SEHNR and CDR2 FQNEAQ (reference sequence). Trimming shortened V by 4 bases and J by 2 bases, and 14 bases separated the two germline ends. The CDR3 sequence: CASSSARQGQETQYF. DNA for the CDR3: TGTGCCAGCAGCTCCGCGCGGCAGGGTCAAGAGACCCAGTACTTC.

The rearrangement links TRBV18 to TRBJ1-3; TRBD1 is a possible D gene (5 bases). The germline gives CDR1 KGHSH, CDR2 LQKENI. This CDR3 is built from 15 residues. V dropped 3 bases and J dropped 0 bases, with 9 bases sitting between them. DNA for the CDR3: TGTGCCAGCTCACCCTCGACAGCCTCTGGAAACACCATATATTTT. It encodes CASSPSTASGNTIYF.

The genes are TRBV9 and TRBJ2-7, with D perhaps given as TRBD1 or TRBD2 (6 bases each). Germline values: CDR1 SGDLS, CDR2 YYNGEE. This CDR3 is 15 amino acids long. The V gene lost 0 bases and the J gene lost 6 bases, with 16 bases spanning the gap. The CDR3 protein is CASSVEAGGAGEQYF. For the CDR3, the DNA is TGTGCCAGCAGCGTAGAAGCCGGGGGCGCGGGCGAGCAGTACTTC.

The chain has TRBV6-5 and TRBJ1-2; D gene unclear. Germline lookup yields CDR1 MNHEY and CDR2 SVGAGI. The CDR3 has 14 residues. V gave up 5 bases and J gave up 0 bases, with 10 bases separating them. This CDR3 reads CASSRIGTNYGYTF. In DNA, the CDR3 is TGTGCCAGCAGTAGAATTGGTACTAACTATGGCTACACCTTC.

The J gene is TRBJ2-3, the V gene TRBV14; D gene uncertain. V shed 2 bases and J shed 3 bases, with 18 bases lying between them. CDR3 length: 17 residues. Looked up from germline, CDR1 is SGHDN and CDR2 is FVKESK. Here the CDR3 reads CASSQTWGSLRTDTQYF. CDR3 DNA sequence: TGTGCCAGCAGCCAAACGTGGGGTAGCTTAAGGACAGATACGCAGTATTTT.

The chain employs TRBV19 and TRBJ1-1; 7 nucleotides align to TRBD1. V lost 6 bases, J lost 6 bases, and 10 bases stayed unmatched. Germline V gene lookup returns CDR1 LNHDA and CDR2 SQIVND (reference sequence). The CDR3 length is 14 residues. CDR3 protein: CASRGQSESAEAFF. DNA of the CDR3: TGTGCCAGTAGGGGACAGAGTGAGTCCGCTGAAGCTTTCTTT.

The chain is built from TRBV5-4 and TRBJ1-2, with TRBD1 identical over 8 bases. CDR1 is SGHNT and CDR2 is YYREEE in the germline V gene (reference sequence). The CDR3 sequence is 15 residues long. Germline trimming cut 5 bases from V and 1 base from J; bases unmatched to any gene: 7. The CDR3 protein is CASSSADRGNYGYTF. The CDR3 region has the DNA TGTGCCAGCAGTTCAGCCGACAGGGGTAACTATGGCTACACCTTC. Based on the CDR3 plus reference TRBV5-4 and TRBJ1-2, the full variable domain is ETGVTQSPTHLIKTRGQQVTLRCSSQSGHNTVSWYQQALGQGPQFIFQYYREEENGRGNFPPRFSGLQFPNYSSELNVNALELDDSALYLCASSSADRGNYGYTFGSGTRLTVV.